These 20 T cell receptor beta chains came from one sample sequenced in a study of Ad26.COV2.S vaccination and SARS-CoV-2 variants. Treatment reported: 15 to 20 received Ad26.COV2.S at low or high dose, single or two shots; several received placebo; per-sample allocation not given. Day 63 after the first injection of vaccine or placebo was the sampling time. Only in-frame clones appear in the TCRdb table, and some are missing; sequencing was by immunoSEQ multiplex PCR. Among 350,000 to 500,000 clones listed, about nine tenths were seen once. The sample consisted of peripheral blood, taken in a trial of Ad26.COV2.S vaccine versus placebo. These receptors originate from a person aged 18-65 years who received the Ad26.COV2.S COVID-19 vaccine or a placebo.

This chain connects TRBV5-6 to TRBJ2-5; 8 nucleotides match TRBD2. Germline V CDR1 and CDR2: SGHDT, YYEEEE. CDR3 length: 16 amino acids. Trimming cost V 2 bases and J 5 bases; bases outside gene matches: 11. The CDR3 sequence: CASSLPSSGDGETQYF. The CDR3 DNA reads as TGTGCCAGCAGCTTACCTAGTAGCGGGGACGGGGAGACCCAGTACTTC.

The gene calls are TRBV4-1 and TRBJ2-7, with 7 bases fitting TRBD1. The V gene end was trimmed by 1 base and the J gene end by 4 bases; junction bases not matched to a gene: 7. The CDR3 length is 15 residues. Germline lookup yields CDR1 MGHRA and CDR2 YSYEKL. CDR3 loop: CASSQAEGALYEQYF. CDR3 DNA sequence: TGCGCCAGCAGCCAAGCCGAGGGGGCGCTTTACGAGCAGTACTTC.

This rearrangement joins TRBV7-3 to TRBJ2-1, with TRBD2 matching 9 bases. Germline loops: CDR1 SGHTA, CDR2 FQGTGA. This CDR3 is built from 18 residues. The J segment lost 9 bases and the V segment lost 3 bases, leaving 18 bases of the junction unmatched. CDR3 protein: CASSFKSPWAGGPSEQFF. CDR3 DNA sequence: TGTGCCAGCAGCTTTAAAAGCCCTTGGGCGGGAGGGCCCAGTGAGCAGTTCTTC.

V usage is TRBV24-1 and J usage is TRBJ2-1, with 8 nucleotides matching TRBD1. V shed 3 bases and J 8 bases; nucleotides not matched to a gene: 5. Germline CDR1 and CDR2: KGHDR and SFDVKD. The CDR3 runs 14 residues. The CDR3 coding sequence is TGTGCCACCAGTGATAGGACAGGGTGGTATGAGCAGTTCTTC. Translated, it gives CATSDRTGWYEQFF.

The CDR3 DNA reads TGTGCCACCAGCCAGGGTGGGTTCCCCTACGAGCAGTACTTC. It specifies CATSQGGFPYEQYF. This sequence joins TRBV15 and TRBJ2-7, with TRBD1 as a possible D gene (5 bases). Germline CDR1 reads LNHNV; CDR2 reads YYDKDF (reference sequence). The CDR3 loop spans 14 amino acids. V lost 5 bases and J 2 bases, leaving 13 bases between the germline ends.

About this clone itself: Other DNA sequences within the sample encode an identical CDR3. This sequence joins TRBV12-3 or TRBV12-4 and TRBJ2-7, with unresolved D. Trimming removed 4 bases at V and 4 bases at J, with 5 bases between. This CDR3 contains 11 residues. The CDR3 DNA reads TGTGCCAGCAGTTCGACGTACGAGCAGTACTTC. Its protein is CASSSTYEQYF.

This chain joins TRBV12-3 or TRBV12-4 and TRBJ2-5, with D maybe TRBD1 (5 bases). Trimming pared 6 bases from V and 2 bases from J, leaving 7 bases between. CDR3 length equals 12 residues. CDR3 protein: CASRRTQETQYF. The CDR3 DNA reads as TGTGCCAGCAGACGGACACAAGAGACCCAGTACTTC.

This clone was seen once. V gene TRBV5-4 combines with J gene TRBJ2-3, with D unclear. Germline-derived CDR1 and CDR2 are SGHNT and YYREEE (reference sequence). Trimming stripped 3 bases from V and 2 bases from J, with 13 bases between. CDR3 length equals 15 residues. The DNA for the CDR3 is TGTGCCAGCAGCTCGACACAGCTCCCCACAGATACGCAGTATTTT. Protein product: CASSSTQLPTDTQYF. The whole variable domain, remainder taken from reference TRBV5-4 and TRBJ2-3, is ETGVTQSPTHLIKTRGQQVTLRCSSQSGHNTVSWYQQALGQGPQFIFQYYREEENGRGNFPPRFSGLQFPNYSSELNVNALELDDSALYLCASSSTQLPTDTQYFGPGTRLTVL.

This sequence joins TRBV9 and TRBJ2-5; the D gene is possibly TRBD2 (6 bases). Germline lookup yields CDR1 SGDLS and CDR2 YYNGEE. This CDR3 has 14 amino acids. V was shortened by 2 bases and J by 5 bases, with 13 bases between the two germline ends. This CDR3 is CASSVRGRVETQYF. CDR3 DNA: TGTGCCAGCAGCGTGCGGGGCAGGGTGGAGACCCAGTACTTC.

CDR3 sequence (DNA): TGTGCCAGCAGTTTCTTCGGGTACTCTGGAAACACCATATATTTT. Its translation: CASSFFGYSGNTIYF. The chain combines TRBV28 with TRBJ1-3; D is unresolved. This CDR3 is 15 amino acids long. From germline, CDR1 is MDHEN and CDR2 SYDVKM. V lost 3 bases and J lost 0, with 9 bases in between. Filled out from reference TRBV28 and TRBJ1-3, the complete variable domain reads DVKVTQSSRYLVKRTGEKVFLECVQDMDHENMFWYRQDPGLGLRLIYFSYDVKMKEKGDIPEGYSVSREKKERFSLILESASTNQTSMYLCASSFFGYSGNTIYFGEGSWLTVV.

Note on this clone: The identical CDR3 is also encoded by other nucleotide sequences in the sample. The V call is TRBV9, the J call TRBJ2-7, with D perhaps given as TRBD1 or TRBD2 (5 bases each). CDR1 SGDLS and CDR2 YYNGEE come from the germline V gene. V lost 0 bases and J lost 0, with 7 bases in between. This CDR3 has 14 amino acids. CDR3 protein: CASSVGGDSYEQYF. In DNA, the CDR3 is TGTGCCAGCAGCGTAGGAGGGGACTCCTACGAGCAGTACTTC.

The rearrangement links TRBV28 to TRBJ2-7, with D unresolved. This CDR3 region has 14 residues. Looked up from germline, CDR1 is MDHEN and CDR2 is SYDVKM. The ends were cut back, 2 bases at V and 6 bases at J, with 14 bases in the middle. The CDR3 spells CASSLDTALSEQYF. DNA for the CDR3: TGTGCCAGCAGTTTAGACACTGCTCTGAGCGAGCAGTACTTC.

V is TRBV28 and J is TRBJ2-7; D not certain. V lost 4 bases and J 7 bases, leaving 14 bases between the germline ends. Germline CDR1 and CDR2: MDHEN and SYDVKM. This CDR3 contains 13 residues. The CDR3 DNA follows: TGTGCCAGCAGTTCCCAGGAACCTTTTGAGCAGTACTTC. It yields the protein CASSSQEPFEQYF.

The chain joins TRBV4-1 to TRBJ1-1, with D unclear. V shed 0 bases and J shed 3 bases, with 11 bases lying between them. The CDR3 runs to 15 residues. In germline, CDR1 is MGHRA, CDR2 YSYEKL. CDR3 loop: CASSQDFGRDTEAFF. For the CDR3, the DNA is TGCGCCAGCAGCCAAGATTTCGGCAGAGACACTGAAGCTTTCTTT.

The chain links TRBV6-6 to TRBJ2-2; D gene ambiguous. Germline V gene lookup returns CDR1 MNHNY and CDR2 SVGAGI (reference sequence). Trimming removed 4 bases at V and 2 bases at J, with 14 bases between. The CDR3 sequence is 16 residues long. This chain's CDR3 is CASSSRVVGNTGELFF. In nucleotides, the CDR3 is TGTGCCAGCAGTTCACGGGTGGTCGGCAACACCGGGGAGCTGTTTTTT.

This chain joins TRBV9 and TRBJ2-3; D unclear. Trimming took 0 bases from V and 2 from J, leaving 7 bases between them. Germline V lookup: CDR1 SGDLS, CDR2 YYNGEE. CDR3 length: 14 residues. CDR3: CASSVAQITDTQYF. DNA of the CDR3: TGTGCCAGCAGCGTAGCCCAAATCACAGATACGCAGTATTTT.

V is TRBV28 and J is TRBJ2-5; TRBD2 agrees at 11 bases. Germline V CDR1 and CDR2: MDHEN, SYDVKM. The CDR3 runs to 17 residues. J gave up 0 bases and V 6 bases, and 9 bases lay outside the gene matches. The CDR3 loop reads CASRELSSGRYQETQYF. DNA for the CDR3: TGTGCCAGCAGGGAGCTTTCTAGCGGGAGGTACCAAGAGACCCAGTACTTC.

V gene TRBV28 combines with J gene TRBJ2-3, with TRBD2 matching over 10 bases. CDR1 is MDHEN, CDR2 SYDVKM, per germline. This CDR3 is built from 15 residues. Trimming cost V 6 bases and J 0 bases; bases outside gene matches: 3. The CDR3 DNA sequence: TGTGCCAGCAGCACTAGCGGGACTAGCACAGATACGCAGTATTTT. Its translation is CASSTSGTSTDTQYF.

V is TRBV7-2 and J is TRBJ2-1, with D tentatively TRBD2 (5 bases). CDR3 length equals 13 residues. V was clipped by 6 bases and J by 6 bases, with 12 bases between them. Germline CDR1 is SGHTA and CDR2 is FQGNSA. CDR3 bases: TGTGCCAGCAGGGGAGACGGGCGCAATGAGCAGTTCTTC. This translates into CASRGDGRNEQFF.

V usage is TRBV27 and J usage is TRBJ2-3; D is undetermined. CDR1 MNHEY and CDR2 SMNVEV come from the germline V gene (reference sequence). The CDR3 runs to 12 residues. Trimming removed 8 bases at V and 6 bases at J, with 12 bases between. The CDR3 nucleotides read TGTGCCAGCCAAGACTTAGTTGATACGCAGTATTTT. This translates into CASQDLVDTQYF.